Detailed here is one TCR beta chain. Its antigen is undetermined. Sequencing used immunoSEQ multiplex PCR; TCRdb keeps in-frame clones, though not all of them. The sample holds tens of thousands of clones, about 88% seen once. These data come from a study of T cell responses to AZD1222 COVID-19 vaccine. Whole-study findings and limits: With dominance at 160-218 and 743-854, vaccine-associated CD4 TCRs spanned spike. Just six AZD1222 recipients were seropositive at baseline.

The germline V gene encodes CDR1 MNHNY and CDR2 SVGAGI (reference sequence). Trimming pared 10 bases from V and 10 bases from J, leaving 17 bases between. This CDR3 has 12 residues. The material was peripheral blood, obtained on day 0 of AZD1222 vaccination. The chain uses TRBV6-6 and TRBJ2-1; a weak D match, TRBD1 (6 bases). The origin of this receptor is an adult in good health. The CDR3 region is CATTPGTGEQFF. The CDR3, as DNA: TGTGCCACCACCCCCGGAACAGGGGAGCAGTTCTTC.